Each of the 4 T cell receptor beta chains below was sequenced from the same sample in a study of blood T cell repertoires in COVID-19. Clones were read by immunoSEQ multiplex PCR, and TCRdb kept only the in-frame ones, dropping some. The table includes just under 250,000 clones, roughly 86% detected once. Material for sequencing was peripheral blood. These receptors all come from a woman between 25 and 40 years old who had recovered from COVID-19.

The chain employs TRBV11-1 and TRBJ2-5; 13 bases agree with TRBD2. This CDR3 spans 18 amino acids. Per the germline V gene, CDR1 is SGHAT and CDR2 is FQDESV (reference sequence). With 0 bases clipped from V and 2 bases from J, the junction kept 6 bases outside the gene matches. The CDR3 DNA reads TGTGCCAGCAGCTTAGCTCCCGGGACTAGCGGGGTACAAGAGACCCAGTACTTC. As protein: CASSLAPGTSGVQETQYF.

This sequence joins TRBV7-9 and TRBJ2-3; D is ambiguous. The CDR3 length is 12 residues. The V end was cut by 3 bases, the J end by 11 bases, with 12 bases between. Germline-derived CDR1 and CDR2 are SEHNR and FQNEAQ (reference sequence). The CDR3 here is CASSLSKVEQYF. The CDR3 bases are TGTGCCAGCAGCTTGTCGAAAGTAGAGCAGTATTTT.

The CDR3 region is CASWPSGAYSYEQYF. The CDR3 nucleotides read TGTGCCAGCTGGCCTAGCGGGGCTTACTCCTACGAGCAGTACTTC. The rearrangement joins TRBV27 to TRBJ2-7; TRBD2 aligns across 9 bases. CDR3 length: 15 residues. The V gene end was trimmed by 8 bases and the J gene end by 0 bases; junction bases not matched to a gene: 8. Germline lookup yields CDR1 MNHEY and CDR2 SMNVEV (reference sequence).

The chain is built from TRBV5-1 and TRBJ2-5; D not certain. V was clipped by 0 bases and J by 5 bases, with 8 bases between them. This CDR3 is built from 13 residues. Germline CDR1 and CDR2: SGHRS and YFSETQ. CDR3 coding DNA: TGCGCCAGCAGCTTGGCCGGGTGGGAGACCCAGTACTTC. As protein: CASSLAGWETQYF.